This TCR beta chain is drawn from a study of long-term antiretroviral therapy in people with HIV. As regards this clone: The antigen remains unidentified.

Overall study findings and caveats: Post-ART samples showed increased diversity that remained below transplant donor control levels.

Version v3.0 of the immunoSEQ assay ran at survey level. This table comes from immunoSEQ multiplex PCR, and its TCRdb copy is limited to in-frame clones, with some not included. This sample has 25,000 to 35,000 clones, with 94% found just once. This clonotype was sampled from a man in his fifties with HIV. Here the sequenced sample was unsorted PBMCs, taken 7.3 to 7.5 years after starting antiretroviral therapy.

As DNA, the CDR3 is TGTGCCAGCAGTTCGACGGTATACGAGCAGTACTTC. Encoded protein: CASSSTVYEQYF. The V gene is TRBV28, the J gene TRBJ2-7; D ambiguous. Germline loops: CDR1 MDHEN, CDR2 SYDVKM. Trimming cost V 4 bases and J 4 bases, with 8 bases left between them. The CDR3 totals 12 residues.